Below, 17 T cell receptor beta chains from the same sample are listed, as sequenced in a study of blood T cell repertoires in COVID-19. Assay: immunoSEQ multiplex PCR; the TCRdb copy retains only in-frame clones and omits some. The data show more than 100,000 clones, 65% to 90% seen once. Material: peripheral blood. Receptors originate from an elderly man with acute or convalescent COVID-19.

The CDR3 loop reads CASSARGQIYGYTF. In DNA, the CDR3 is TGTGCCAGTAGCGCGAGGGGGCAGATCTATGGCTACACCTTC. V is TRBV19 and J is TRBJ1-2; 7 bases match TRBD1. V shed 6 bases and J 4 bases; nucleotides not matched to a gene: 8. Germline V gene data show CDR1 as LNHDA and CDR2 as SQIVND (reference sequence). This CDR3 spans 14 amino acids. Full variable domain (remainder filled in from reference TRBV19 and TRBJ1-2): DGGITQSPKYLFRKEGQNVTLSCEQNLNHDAMYWYRQDPGQGLRLIYYSQIVNDFQKGDIAEGYSVSREKKESFPLTVTSAQKNPTAFYLCASSARGQIYGYTFGSGTRLTVV.

The chain carries TRBV19 and TRBJ2-7; TRBD2 matches at 16 bases. The CDR3 contains 18 residues. In germline, CDR1 is LNHDA, CDR2 SQIVND (reference sequence). V lost 5 bases and J lost 6; bases outside the gene matches: 13. CDR3: CASSRHPGLAGGPREQYF. For the CDR3, the DNA is TGTGCCAGTAGTCGACATCCGGGACTAGCGGGAGGGCCTCGCGAGCAGTACTTC.

The genes are TRBV9 and TRBJ2-7; maybe TRBD2 (5 bases). Trimming pared 0 bases from V and 3 bases from J, leaving 13 bases between. Germline values: CDR1 SGDLS, CDR2 YYNGEE. The CDR3 runs to 15 residues. CDR3 region: CASSVEETTFYEQYF. The CDR3 nucleotides are TGTGCCAGCAGCGTAGAGGAGACTACGTTCTACGAGCAGTACTTC.

The chain is built from TRBV2 and TRBJ2-5; 8 bases align to TRBD2. The CDR3 spans 15 residues. Germline lookup yields CDR1 SNHLY and CDR2 FYNNEI. V was clipped by 6 bases and J by 1 base; unmatched bases: 7. Here the CDR3 reads CASRRGAGGQETQYF. The CDR3 DNA reads as TGTGCCAGCAGGCGAGGGGCGGGGGGCCAAGAGACCCAGTACTTC.

V and J are TRBV4-2 and TRBJ1-1; D is unresolved. The CDR3 contains 18 residues. Trimming pared 0 bases from V and 1 base from J, leaving 18 bases between. In germline, CDR1 is LGHNA, CDR2 YNFKEQ. For the CDR3, the DNA is TGTGCCAGCAGCCAAGATCCCCCCCCAGGAATAGGGAACACTGAAGCTTTCTTT. Translation: CASSQDPPPGIGNTEAFF.

J is TRBJ2-7 and V is TRBV7-7, with D tentatively TRBD1 (6 bases). CDR3 length equals 17 residues. Trimming pared 1 base from V and 5 bases from J, leaving 21 bases between. Germline CDR1 and CDR2: SSHAT and FNYEAQ (reference sequence). The CDR3 DNA reads as TGTGCCAGCAGCTTAGACAGGGCCGGTCGCAGGGTCCACGAGCAGTACTTC. Its protein product is CASSLDRAGRRVHEQYF.

This chain links TRBV9 with TRBJ2-7, with D uncertain. CDR1 and CDR2 from the germline V gene are SGDLS and YYNGEE. V lost 0 bases, J lost 3 bases, and 16 bases lay in between. The CDR3 runs to 16 residues. The CDR3 nucleotides read TGTGCCAGCAGCGTAGGAGTACAGACAACCTACTACGAGCAGTACTTC. As protein: CASSVGVQTTYYEQYF. The full variable domain, rest sourced from reference TRBV9 and TRBJ2-7, is DSGVTQTPKHLITATGQRVTLRCSPRSGDLSVYWYQQSLDQGLQFLIQYYNGEERAKGNILERFSAQQFPDLHSELNLSSLELGDSALYFCASSVGVQTTYYEQYFGPGTRLTVT.

The chain recombines TRBV13 with TRBJ1-2; 7 nucleotides match TRBD1. Germline V gene data show CDR1 as PRHDT and CDR2 as FYEKMQ (reference sequence). Germline trimming cut 5 bases from V and 2 bases from J; bases unmatched to any gene: 2. This CDR3 has 13 residues. CDR3 amino acids: CASSRGGNYGYTF. In DNA, the CDR3 is TGTGCCAGCAGCCGAGGGGGCAACTATGGCTACACCTTC.

This clone showed up just once. The V gene is TRBV2, the J gene TRBJ1-5, with TRBD1 as a possible D gene (6 bases). The CDR3 extends over 14 amino acids. The V end was cut by 7 bases, the J end by 1 base, with 11 bases between. CDR1 SNHLY and CDR2 FYNNEI come from the germline V gene. CDR3 amino acids: CASTRTESNQPQHF. CDR3 coding DNA: TGTGCCAGCACTCGGACAGAGAGCAATCAGCCCCAGCATTTT.

This clone was seen more than once but under ten times. This chain links TRBV18 with TRBJ1-1; 9 bases match TRBD1. The V segment lost 5 bases and the J segment 6 bases; nucleotides outside the gene matches: 10. The CDR3 is made up of 15 amino acids. Germline values: CDR1 KGHSH, CDR2 LQKENI. DNA for the CDR3: TGTGCCAGCTCAACTCCTGGGACAGGGATGGCTGAAGCTTTCTTT. Amino acid sequence: CASSTPGTGMAEAFF.

This clone is a singleton in its sample. The gene calls are TRBV6-5 and TRBJ1-4; D unclear. The ends were cut back, 0 bases at V and 4 bases at J, with 12 bases in the middle. Germline values: CDR1 MNHEY, CDR2 SVGAGI. CDR3 size: 16 residues. Here the CDR3 DNA reads TGTGCCAGCAGTTACTCCCGGTTGGGGAGTAATGAAAAACTGTTTTTT. It is translated as CASSYSRLGSNEKLFF.

The chain combines TRBV7-2 with TRBJ2-2; tentative D call: TRBD2 (6 bases). With 7 bases removed from V and 7 bases from J, the gap between germline ends came to 19 bases. Germline assignment: CDR1 SGHTA and CDR2 FQGNSA. The CDR3 runs to 15 residues. The DNA for the CDR3 is TGTGCCAGCACCGACAATCGTAGCGGACGCGGGGAGCTGTTTTTT. It specifies CASTDNRSGRGELFF.

There are a few counts of this clone. The rearrangement joins TRBV19 to TRBJ1-2, with D hard to call. The CDR3 covers 13 residues. CDR1 LNHDA and CDR2 SQIVND come from the germline V gene (reference sequence). V gave up 6 bases and J gave up 1 base, with 9 bases separating them. CDR3 coding DNA: TGTGCCAGTAGACGCGACTTTAACTATGGCTACACCTTC. This sequence encodes CASRRDFNYGYTF.

V gene TRBV24-1 combines with J gene TRBJ2-1, with a possible D match to TRBD2 (5 bases). V was pared by 4 bases and J by 4 bases, with 13 bases between. This CDR3 has 15 amino acids. The germline gives CDR1 KGHDR, CDR2 SFDVKD. CDR3 sequence reads: CATSERGPGYNEQFF. The CDR3, as DNA: TGTGCCACCAGTGAGAGAGGGCCTGGATACAATGAGCAGTTCTTC.

The rearrangement uses TRBV6-5 and TRBJ1-1, with a possible D match to TRBD1 (6 bases). The CDR3 contains 15 residues. Germline V gene data show CDR1 as MNHEY and CDR2 as SVGAGI. V gave up 0 bases and J gave up 1 base, with 9 bases separating them. CDR3 sequence: CASSYSKGGNTEAFF. CDR3 DNA: TGTGCCAGCAGTTACTCGAAAGGGGGGAACACTGAAGCTTTCTTT.

This chain joins TRBV12-3 or TRBV12-4 and TRBJ2-7, with 7 bases aligning to TRBD2. The CDR3 is made up of 12 amino acids. The V segment lost 1 base and the J segment 7 bases; nucleotides outside the gene matches: 1. CDR3 in DNA: TGTGCCAGCAGTTTAGGCGGGGGTGAGCAGTACTTC. Its protein is CASSLGGGEQYF.

The gene calls are TRBV19 and TRBJ1-3, with D unresolved. V was trimmed by 1 base and J by 0 bases, leaving 10 bases between them. Germline CDR1 reads LNHDA; CDR2 reads SQIVND (reference sequence). The CDR3 has 16 amino acids. This CDR3 is CASSIGPTVSGNTIYF. CDR3 DNA: TGTGCCAGTAGTATAGGGCCAACAGTCTCTGGAAACACCATATATTTT.